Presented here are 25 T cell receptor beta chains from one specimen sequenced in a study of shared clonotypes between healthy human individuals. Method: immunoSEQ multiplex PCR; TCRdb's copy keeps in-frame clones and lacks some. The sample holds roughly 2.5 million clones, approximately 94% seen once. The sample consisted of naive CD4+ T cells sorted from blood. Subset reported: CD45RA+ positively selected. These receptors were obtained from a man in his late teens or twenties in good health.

The CDR3 DNA sequence: TGTGCCAGTAGTATAGGGCTAGGGACCTACGAGCAGTACTTC. Its protein is CASSIGLGTYEQYF. The chain couples TRBV19 to TRBJ2-5; D unclear. The DNA end is more similar to TRBJ2-7, so the J call may be wrong. The CDR3 has 14 amino acids. Germline V gene sequence: CDR1 LNHDA, CDR2 SQIVND (reference sequence).

Here the CDR3 reads CASSIWDTSYNEQFF. The CDR3 DNA reads TGCGCCAGCAGCATATGGGACACCTCCTACAATGAGCAGTTCTTC. The chain has TRBV5-1 and TRBJ2-1; a possible D gene is TRBD1 (6 bases). Germline CDR1 and CDR2: SGHRS and YFSETQ. This CDR3 has 15 amino acids. The V gene lost 4 bases and the J gene lost 0 bases, with 11 bases spanning the gap.

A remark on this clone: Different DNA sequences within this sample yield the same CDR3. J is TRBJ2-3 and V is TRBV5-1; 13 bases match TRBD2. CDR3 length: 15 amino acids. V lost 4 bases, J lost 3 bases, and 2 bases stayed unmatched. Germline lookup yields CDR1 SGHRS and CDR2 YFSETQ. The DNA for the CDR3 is TGCGCCAGCAGCCTGGGACTAGCGGGGACAGATACGCAGTATTTT. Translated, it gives CASSLGLAGTDTQYF.

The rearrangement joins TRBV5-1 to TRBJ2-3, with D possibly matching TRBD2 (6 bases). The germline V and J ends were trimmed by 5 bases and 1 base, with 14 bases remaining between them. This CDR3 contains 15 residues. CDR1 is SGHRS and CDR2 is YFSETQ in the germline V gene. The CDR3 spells CASSKSGDRTDTQYF. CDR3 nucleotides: TGCGCCAGCAGTAAGTCGGGGGACCGCACAGATACGCAGTATTTT.

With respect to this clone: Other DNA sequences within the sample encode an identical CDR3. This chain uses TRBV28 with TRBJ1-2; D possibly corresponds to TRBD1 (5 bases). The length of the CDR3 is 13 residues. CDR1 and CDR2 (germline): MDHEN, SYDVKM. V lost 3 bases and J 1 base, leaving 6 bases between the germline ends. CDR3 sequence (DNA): TGTGCCAGCAGTTTCGACAGTAACTATGGCTACACCTTC. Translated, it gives CASSFDSNYGYTF.

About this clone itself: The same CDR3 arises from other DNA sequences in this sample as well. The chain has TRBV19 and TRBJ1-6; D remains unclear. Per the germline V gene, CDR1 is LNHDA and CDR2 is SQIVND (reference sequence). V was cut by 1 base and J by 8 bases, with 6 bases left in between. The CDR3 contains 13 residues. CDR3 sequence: CASSIGVDSPLHF. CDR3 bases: TGTGCCAGTAGTATAGGAGTCGATTCACCCCTCCACTTT.

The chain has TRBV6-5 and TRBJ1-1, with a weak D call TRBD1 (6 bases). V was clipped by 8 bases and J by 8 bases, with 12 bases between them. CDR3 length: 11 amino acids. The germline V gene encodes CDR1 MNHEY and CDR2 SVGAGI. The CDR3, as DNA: TGTGCCAGCGGCATAACAGGGGAAGCTTTCTTT. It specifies CASGITGEAFF.

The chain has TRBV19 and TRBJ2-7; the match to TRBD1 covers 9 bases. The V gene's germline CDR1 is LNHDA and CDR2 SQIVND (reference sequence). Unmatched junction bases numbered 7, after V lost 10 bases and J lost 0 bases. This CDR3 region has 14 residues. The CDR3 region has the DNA TGTGCCACCAGGACAGGGGTTTTCTCCTACGAGCAGTACTTC. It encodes CATRTGVFSYEQYF.

This CDR3 reads CASSSGGAGEKLFF. CDR3 sequence (DNA): TGTGCCAGCAGCTCGGGGGGCGCAGGTGAAAAACTGTTTTTT. V gene TRBV7-2 combines with J gene TRBJ1-4, with D tentatively TRBD1 (6 bases). CDR1 and CDR2 (germline): SGHTA, FQGNSA. The germline V and J ends were trimmed by 4 bases and 7 bases, with 13 bases remaining between them. The CDR3 loop spans 14 amino acids. The whole variable domain, remainder taken from reference TRBV7-2 and TRBJ1-4, is GAGVSQSPSNKVTEKGKDVELRCDPISGHTALYWYRQSLGQGLEFLIYFQGNSAPDKSGLPSDRFSAERTGGSVSTLTIQRTQQEDSAVYLCASSSGGAGEKLFFGSGTQLSVL.

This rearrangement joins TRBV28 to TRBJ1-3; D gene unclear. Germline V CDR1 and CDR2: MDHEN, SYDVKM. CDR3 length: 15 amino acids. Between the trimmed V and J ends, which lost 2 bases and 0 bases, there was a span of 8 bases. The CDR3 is CASSLVTASGNTIYF. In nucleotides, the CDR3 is TGTGCCAGCAGTTTAGTTACAGCCTCTGGAAACACCATATATTTT.

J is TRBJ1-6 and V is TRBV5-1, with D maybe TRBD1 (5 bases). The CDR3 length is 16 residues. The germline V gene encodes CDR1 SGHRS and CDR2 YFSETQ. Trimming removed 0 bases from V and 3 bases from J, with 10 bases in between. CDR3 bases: TGCGCCAGCAGCTTGGAGGGACTTGGCTATAATTCACCCCTCCACTTT. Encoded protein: CASSLEGLGYNSPLHF. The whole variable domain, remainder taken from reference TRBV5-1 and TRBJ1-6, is KAGVTQTPRYLIKTRGQQVTLSCSPISGHRSVSWYQQTPGQGLQFLFEYFSETQRNKGNFPGRFSGRQFSNSRSEMNVSTLELGDSALYLCASSLEGLGYNSPLHFGNGTRLTVT.

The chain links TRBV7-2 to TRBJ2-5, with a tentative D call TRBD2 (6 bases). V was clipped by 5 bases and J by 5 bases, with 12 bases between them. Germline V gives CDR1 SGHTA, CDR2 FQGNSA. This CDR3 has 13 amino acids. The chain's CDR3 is CASSLWDLETQYF. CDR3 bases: TGTGCCAGCAGCCTGTGGGACTTGGAGACCCAGTACTTC.

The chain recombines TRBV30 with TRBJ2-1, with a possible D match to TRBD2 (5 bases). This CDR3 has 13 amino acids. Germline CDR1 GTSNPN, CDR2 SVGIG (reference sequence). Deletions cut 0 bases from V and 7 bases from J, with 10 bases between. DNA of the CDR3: TGTGCCTGGAGTGTAGAGGGTAAGAATGAGCAGTTCTTC. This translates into CAWSVEGKNEQFF.

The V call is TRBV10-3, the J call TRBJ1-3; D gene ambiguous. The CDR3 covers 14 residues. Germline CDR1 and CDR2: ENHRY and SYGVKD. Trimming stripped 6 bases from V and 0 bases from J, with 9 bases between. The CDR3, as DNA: TGTGCCATCAGCCTGGAGTTCTCTGGAAACACCATATATTTT. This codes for CAISLEFSGNTIYF.

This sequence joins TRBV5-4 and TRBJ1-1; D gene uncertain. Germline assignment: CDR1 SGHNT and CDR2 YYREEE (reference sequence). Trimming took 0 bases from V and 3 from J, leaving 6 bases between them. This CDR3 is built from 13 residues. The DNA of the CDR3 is TGTGCCAGCAGCTTGGGGTCGCACACTGAAGCTTTCTTT. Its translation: CASSLGSHTEAFF.

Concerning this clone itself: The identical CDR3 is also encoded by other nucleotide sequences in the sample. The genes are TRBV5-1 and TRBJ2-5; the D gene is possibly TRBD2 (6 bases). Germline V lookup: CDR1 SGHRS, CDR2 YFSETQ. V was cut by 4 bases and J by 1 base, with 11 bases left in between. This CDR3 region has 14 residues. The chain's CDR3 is CASSPGLSQETQYF. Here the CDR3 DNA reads TGCGCCAGCAGCCCGGGACTCAGCCAAGAGACCCAGTACTTC.

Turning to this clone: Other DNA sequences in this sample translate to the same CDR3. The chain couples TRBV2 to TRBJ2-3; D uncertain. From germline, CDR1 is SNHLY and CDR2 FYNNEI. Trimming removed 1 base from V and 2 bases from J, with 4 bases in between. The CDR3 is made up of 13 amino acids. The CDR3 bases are TGTGCCAGCAGTGAAGGCCCCACAGATACGCAGTATTTT. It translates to CASSEGPTDTQYF.

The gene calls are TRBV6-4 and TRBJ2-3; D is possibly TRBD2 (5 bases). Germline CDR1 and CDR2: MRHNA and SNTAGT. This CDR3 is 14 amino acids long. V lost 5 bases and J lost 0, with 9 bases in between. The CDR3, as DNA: TGTGCCAGCAGTCTCGGACTTAGCACAGATACGCAGTATTTT. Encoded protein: CASSLGLSTDTQYF.

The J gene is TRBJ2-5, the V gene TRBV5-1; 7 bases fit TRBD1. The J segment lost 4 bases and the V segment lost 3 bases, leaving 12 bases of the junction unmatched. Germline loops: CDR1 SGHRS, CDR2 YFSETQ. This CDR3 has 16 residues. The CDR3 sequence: CASSSKTGNIRETQYF. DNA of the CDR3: TGCGCCAGCAGCTCCAAGACAGGGAATATTAGAGAGACCCAGTACTTC.

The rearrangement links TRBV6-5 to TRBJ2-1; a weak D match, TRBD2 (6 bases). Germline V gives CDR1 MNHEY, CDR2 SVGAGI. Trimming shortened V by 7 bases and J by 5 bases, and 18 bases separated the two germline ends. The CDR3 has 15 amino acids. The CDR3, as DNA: TGTGCCAGCACCGATTTGGGGACTGAGAACAATGAGCAGTTCTTC. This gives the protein CASTDLGTENNEQFF.

The CDR3 loop is CASSISGGKETQYF. The CDR3 bases are TGTGCCAGCAGCATCTCTGGGGGAAAAGAGACCCAGTACTTC. J is TRBJ2-5 and V is TRBV5-6; perhaps D is TRBD1 or TRBD2 (5 bases each). V lost 4 bases, J lost 3 bases, and 13 bases lay in between. CDR3 length equals 14 residues. Germline loops: CDR1 SGHDT, CDR2 YYEEEE.

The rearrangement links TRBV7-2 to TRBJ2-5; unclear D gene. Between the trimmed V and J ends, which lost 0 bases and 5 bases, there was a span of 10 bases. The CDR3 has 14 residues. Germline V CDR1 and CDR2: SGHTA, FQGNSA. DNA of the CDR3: TGTGCCAGCAGCTTAGCCCAGTTTAGGGAGACCCAGTACTTC. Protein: CASSLAQFRETQYF.

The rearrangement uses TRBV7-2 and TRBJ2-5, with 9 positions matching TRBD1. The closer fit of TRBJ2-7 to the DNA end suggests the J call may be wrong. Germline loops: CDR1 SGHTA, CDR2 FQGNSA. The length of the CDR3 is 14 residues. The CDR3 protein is CASSFPGQGYEQYF. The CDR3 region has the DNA TGTGCCAGCAGCTTCCCGGGACAGGGCTACGAGCAGTACTTC.

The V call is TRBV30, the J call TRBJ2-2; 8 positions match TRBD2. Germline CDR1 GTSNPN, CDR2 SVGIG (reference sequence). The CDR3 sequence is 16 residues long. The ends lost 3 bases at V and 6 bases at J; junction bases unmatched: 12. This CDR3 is CAWSDYFGRAAGELFF. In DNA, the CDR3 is TGTGCCTGGAGCGATTACTTCGGGAGGGCCGCCGGGGAGCTGTTTTTT.

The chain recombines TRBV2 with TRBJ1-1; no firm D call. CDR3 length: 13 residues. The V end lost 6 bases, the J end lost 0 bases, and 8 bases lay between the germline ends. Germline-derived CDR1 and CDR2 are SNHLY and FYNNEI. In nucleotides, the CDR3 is TGTGCCAGCAGCACAGTCCTGAACACTGAAGCTTTCTTT. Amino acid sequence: CASSTVLNTEAFF.